This T cell receptor (beta chain) appears in the sequencing data of a study of T cells after yellow fever vaccination. TCRdb reanalysed the 5' RACE reads using MiXCR and keeps one entry per CDR3 protein. The table shows roughly 120,000 distinct CDR3 sequences, with approximately 7.1% occurring only once. Study findings and constraints: In post-booster samples, most primary-vaccination clones reappeared (around 95% CD4, 70% to 90% CD8). Weaker in magnitude, the secondary response showed a faster peak on day 5 versus 15.

Many counts were recorded for this clonotype. The antigen remains undetermined. The CDR3 extends over 15 amino acids. Germline values: CDR1 KGHSH, CDR2 LQKENI. V lost 5 bases and J 0 bases, leaving 11 bases between the germline ends. The sequences come from CD4+ T cells sorted from PBMCs, collected around 45 days after the first yellow fever vaccination. This receptor was identified in a man between 18 and 29 years old who received the YFV17D yellow fever vaccine. The chain employs TRBV18 and TRBJ1-5; D gene uncertain. The CDR3 reads CASSKRDYSNQPQHF. CDR3 bases: TGTGCCAGCTCAAAACGGGATTATAGCAATCAGCCCCAGCATTTT.